The subject of this entry is one T cell receptor (beta chain). Antigen specificity is unknown. Only one base separates this from a far larger clonotype, so it likely reflects a read error. This record comes from a study of shared clonotypes between healthy human individuals. Findings and limits, study-wide: Specimens sampled were limited to blood, with tissue repertoires likely differing.

CDR3 length: 11 residues. Looked up from germline, CDR1 is GTSNPN and CDR2 is SVGIG (reference sequence). Recent vaccinations or acute infections were absent in the healthy HIV-negative adult donors. Bulk PBMC genomic DNA spanned ten immunoSEQ deep plates. This table comes from immunoSEQ multiplex PCR, and its TCRdb copy is limited to in-frame clones, with some not included. The data hold some 490,000 clones, with 78% observed a single time. Sequenced sample: PBMCs. This clonotype was sampled from a woman aged 40 to 50 in good health. Some clones in this sample may be carry-over from other donors' samples. The chain is built from TRBV30 and TRBJ1-1, with a weak D call TRBD1 (6 bases). DNA for the CDR3: TGTGTCTGGAGGGACATGACTGAAGCTTTCTTT. Its translation is CVWRDMTEAFF. Full variable domain (remainder filled in from reference TRBV30 and TRBJ1-1): SQTIHQWPATLVQPVGSPLSLECTVEGTSNPNLYWYRQAAGRGLQLLFYSVGIGQISSEVPQNLSASRPQDRQFILSSKKLLLSDSGFYLCVWRDMTEAFFGQGTRLTVV.